Below, 9 T cell receptor beta chains from the same sample are listed, as sequenced in a study of cytomegalovirus exposure and HLA in healthy donors. Primers included in the PCR were 60 Vbeta and 13 Jbeta primers. Method: immunoSEQ multiplex PCR; TCRdb's copy keeps in-frame clones and lacks some. The table records about 200,000 clones, roughly 82% of them present only once. The sample consisted of PBMCs. The receptor set was obtained from a man between 40 and 49 years old in good health and CMV-seropositive.

The chain carries TRBV18 and TRBJ1-3; no clear D gene. Germline CDR1 KGHSH, CDR2 LQKENI. With 6 bases removed from V and 0 bases from J, the gap between germline ends came to 12 bases. The CDR3 runs to 15 residues. CDR3 in DNA: TGTGCCAGCTCCCCTTCAGGCTTCTCTGGAAACACCATATATTTT. Encoded protein: CASSPSGFSGNTIYF.

The chain links TRBV9 to TRBJ2-2, with a tentative D call TRBD1 (5 bases). V gave up 0 bases and J gave up 5 bases, with 11 bases separating them. Germline V gene lookup returns CDR1 SGDLS and CDR2 YYNGEE. The CDR3 consists of 15 residues. The CDR3 loop is CASSVGGDRTGELFF. CDR3 nucleotide sequence: TGTGCCAGCAGCGTAGGGGGCGATAGGACCGGGGAGCTGTTTTTT.

The chain is built from TRBV4-2 and TRBJ1-1; TRBD1 matches 7 bases. Germline assignment: CDR1 LGHNA and CDR2 YNFKEQ. V lost 3 bases to trimming and J lost 7 bases; unmatched junction nucleotides: 5. This CDR3 has 13 amino acids. The CDR3 reads CASSHGQALEAFF. Here the CDR3 DNA reads TGTGCCAGCAGCCACGGACAGGCCCTTGAAGCTTTCTTT.

The rearrangement uses TRBV10-1 and TRBJ2-1, with TRBD2 matching 11 bases. The CDR3 covers 15 residues. Losses at the gene ends were 3 bases for V and 7 bases for J; bases not matched to a gene: 5. Germline V CDR1 and CDR2: WNHNN, SYGVQD (reference sequence). The CDR3 nucleotides read TGCGCCAGCAGTGAATGGACTAGCGGGTGGAATGAGCAGTTCTTC. Its protein product is CASSEWTSGWNEQFF.

This chain connects TRBV5-1 to TRBJ2-4; perhaps TRBD2 as D (6 bases). Per germline, CDR1 SGHRS and CDR2 YFSETQ. The V and J ends lost 4 bases and 0 bases respectively, with 8 bases between them. This CDR3 contains 14 residues. The CDR3 is CASSPGLAKNIQYF. CDR3 nucleotides: TGCGCCAGCAGCCCGGGACTAGCCAAAAACATTCAGTACTTC.

V usage is TRBV19 and J usage is TRBJ2-7, with D possibly being TRBD2 (5 bases). The V gene's germline CDR1 is LNHDA and CDR2 SQIVND (reference sequence). The length of the CDR3 is 14 residues. V was clipped by 2 bases and J by 3 bases, with 11 bases between them. CDR3 region: CASSISRDYYEQYF. The CDR3 DNA reads TGTGCCAGTAGTATAAGCAGAGACTACTACGAGCAGTACTTC.

This clone has only a few counts. The rearrangement links TRBV11-3 to TRBJ2-4; a weak D match, TRBD2 (7 bases). The V and J ends lost 1 base and 1 base respectively, with 11 bases between them. The CDR3 runs to 16 residues. The germline V gene encodes CDR1 SGHNT and CDR2 YENEEA. The CDR3 is CASSLAGGGAKNIQYF. CDR3 DNA: TGTGCCAGCAGCTTAGCGGGCGGGGGCGCCAAAAACATTCAGTACTTC.

This rearrangement joins TRBV6-1 to TRBJ1-5; the match to TRBD1 covers 7 bases. The CDR3 totals 15 residues. Trimming removed 5 bases from V and 0 bases from J; junction bases left unmatched: 4. The germline gives CDR1 MNHNS, CDR2 SASEGT. CDR3 nucleotides: TGTGCCAGCAGTCCCTGGGACAGTAGCAATCAGCCCCAGCATTTT. It translates to CASSPWDSSNQPQHF.

The V call is TRBV27, the J call TRBJ1-5; D unclear. The CDR3 has 14 amino acids. V gave up 5 bases and J gave up 1 base, with 9 bases separating them. CDR1 is MNHEY and CDR2 is SMNVEV in the germline V gene (reference sequence). The CDR3 region is CASSRVGSNQPQHF. CDR3 DNA sequence: TGTGCCAGCAGTCGGGTCGGGAGCAATCAGCCCCAGCATTTT.